The entry below describes one T cell receptor (beta chain). Its recognized antigen is unknown. No much larger clone is present one base from it, and per-base qualities are unavailable. The library was produced with PCR. Sequencing was carried out with an Illumina HiSeq 2500. TCR libraries were prepared with molecular barcoding, using unique molecular identifiers to normalize TCRbeta repertoire quantification. TCRdb applied fastp at Q25 and MiXCR to the public reads, then kept only in-frame beta chains. Every entry covers one CDR3 protein and lists the most common genes and DNA from its rows. This sample has 380,000 or so distinct CDR3 sequences in its table, and more than 10% of those were observed once. The ten largest clonotypes hold around 4.1% of the sample. This specimen comes from a study of T-cell reconstitution after alpha-beta-depleted transplantation in children (dated by TCRdb to 2015 to 2016). In the study overall: Using TCR repertoire profiling, the study quantitatively followed how T-cell immune reconstitution unfolded in children after TCRalphabeta/CD19-depleted allogeneic hematopoietic cell transplantation.

Including cysteine and phenylalanine, the CDR3 has 14 amino acids. Just CDR3 DNA is preserved here, 42 bases in frame from base 1. The germline ends are 10 bases apart after V is trimmed by 8 bases and J by 0 bases. In the germline V gene (reference sequence), CDR1 corresponds to LNHDA and CDR2 to SQIVND. The TCR sequence derives from a human donor who donated a stem cell graft to a child with Fanconi anemia. The chain is encoded by TRBV19 joined to TRBJ1-4; TRBD1 is possibly the D segment (5 matching bases). The material was PBMCs, obtained from the stem cell graft. The nucleotides are TGTGCCAGTCAGCGACAGTCAACTAATGAAAAACTGTTTTTT. This codes for CASQRQSTNEKLFF.